Listed below are T cell receptor beta chains from one sample, sequenced in a study of shared clonotypes between healthy human individuals. The assay was immunoSEQ multiplex PCR, and TCRdb's table has in-frame clones only and misses some. The profile covers some 1 million clones, with around 76% appearing a single time and approximately 1.5% taken by the ten largest. Sequenced material: memory CD4+ T cells sorted from blood. Receptors were obtained from a man younger than 35 in good health. The CDR3 runs from the conserved cysteine through the conserved F or W. D genes are given only for firm matches. The listing skips clone size in some rows; elsewhere it reads once, few, many or a size class.

>NA|TRBJ1-1|TRBD1|TRBV29-1
CSVETGTELNTEAFF
TGCAGCGTAGAAACCGGGACAGAACTGAACACTGAAGCTTTCTTT
>NA|TRBJ2-1|NA|TRBV18
CASSLGGAGVNEQFF
TGTGCCAGCTCACTAGGAGGGGCAGGGGTCAATGAGCAGTTCTTC
>NA|TRBJ2-2|NA|TRBV6-6
CASSYSTSGYTGELFF
TGTGCCAGCAGTTACTCGACGTCAGGTTACACCGGGGAGCTGTTTTTT
>few|TRBJ2-4|TRBD1|TRBV2
CASKKGQANIQYF
TGTGCCAGCAAGAAGGGACAGGCGAACATTCAGTACTTC
>few|TRBJ1-4|NA|TRBV7-9
CASSLGSGNNEKLFF
TGTGCCAGCAGCTTAGGCAGCGGGAATAATGAAAAACTGTTTTTT
>once|TRBJ2-3|NA|TRBV5-1
CASSPSQDTQYF
TGCGCCAGCAGCCCCAGTCAAGATACGCAGTATTTT
>NA|TRBJ2-5|NA|TRBV5-6
CASSLAMGAAETQYF
TGTGCCAGCAGCCTGGCTATGGGGGCTGCAGAGACCCAGTACTTC
>NA|TRBJ1-4|NA|TRBV20-1
CSASNYEKLFF
TGCAGTGCTAGTAATTATGAAAAACTGTTTTTT
>NA|TRBJ1-3|NA|TRBV6-6
CASSTLGVSGNTIYF
TGTGCCAGCAGTACGTTGGGAGTCTCTGGAAACACCATATATTTT
>few|TRBJ2-7|TRBD2|TRBV11-2
CASSPTSGGASSEQYF
TGTGCCAGCAGCCCTACTAGCGGGGGGGCCTCGTCCGAGCAGTACTTC